Shown below are 32 T cell receptor beta chains from a single sample sequenced in a study of T cells after yellow fever vaccination. TCRdb re-called the 5' RACE reads with MiXCR, one entry per CDR3 protein. The data hold around 590,000 distinct CDR3 sequences, with approximately 13% observed a single time. The sequences come from PBMCs, collected on the day of the yellow fever booster vaccination. Receptors originate from a man under 40 who received the YFV17D yellow fever vaccine.

The chain combines TRBV9 with TRBJ2-1; 13 bases match TRBD2. With V trimmed by 1 base and J by 7 bases, 8 bases remained unmatched. The germline gives CDR1 SGDLS, CDR2 YYNGEE. CDR3 size: 17 residues. The CDR3 loop is CASSVTSGRALANEQFF. CDR3 coding DNA: TGTGCCAGCAGCGTAACTAGCGGGAGGGCCTTAGCGAATGAGCAGTTCTTC.

This clonotype was counted between two and nine times. This chain uses TRBV29-1 with TRBJ2-3; TRBD1 matches at 8 bases. Per germline, CDR1 SQVTM and CDR2 ANQGSEA. The CDR3 length is 13 residues. Losses at the gene ends were 2 bases for V and 5 bases for J; bases not matched to a gene: 3. CDR3 sequence reads: CSVEQGARDTQYF. As DNA, the CDR3 is TGCAGCGTTGAACAGGGGGCTAGAGATACGCAGTATTTT.

This clonotype turned up a few times. The chain's CDR3 is CATGTEYNEQFF. DNA of the CDR3: TGTGCCACCGGGACAGAATACAATGAGCAGTTCTTC. The chain employs TRBV15 and TRBJ2-1, with 7 nucleotides matching TRBD1. CDR3 length: 12 residues. Germline V gene sequence: CDR1 LNHNV, CDR2 YYDKDF (reference sequence). J was trimmed by 4 bases and V by 8 bases; bases with no gene match: 2.

The V and J genes are TRBV30 and TRBJ2-1; D gene unclear. The CDR3 extends over 10 amino acids. Per the germline V gene, CDR1 is GTSNPN and CDR2 is SVGIG (reference sequence). Trimming cost V 4 bases and J 7 bases, with 5 bases left between them. The DNA of the CDR3 is TGTGCCTGGACCAGGAATGAGCAGTTCTTC. Its protein is CAWTRNEQFF.

This chain uses TRBV5-1 with TRBJ2-1; D may be TRBD2 (6 bases). From germline, CDR1 is SGHRS and CDR2 YFSETQ. The CDR3 loop spans 16 amino acids. Trimming left V 4 bases short and J 1 base short, with 15 bases between. In DNA form, the CDR3 reads TGCGCCAGCAGCCCCCGGAGGGCCGGATCCTACAATGAGCAGTTCTTC. Protein sequence: CASSPRRAGSYNEQFF.

This clonotype was seen only a few times. The chain employs TRBV18 and TRBJ2-1, with 8 bases matching TRBD2. The CDR3 sequence is 13 residues long. Germline CDR1 KGHSH, CDR2 LQKENI. Losses at the gene ends were 2 bases for V and 15 bases for J; bases not matched to a gene: 9. CDR3 bases: TGTGCCAGCTCACCAGGGAGCGGGAGCTCGTCGTTCTTC. It translates to CASSPGSGSSSFF.

This clonotype showed up just a few times. The chain is built from TRBV5-5 and TRBJ2-1, with 7 bases lining up with TRBD2. The germline V gene encodes CDR1 SGHKS and CDR2 YYEKEE (reference sequence). Trimming removed 4 bases from V and 12 bases from J; junction bases left unmatched: 16. This CDR3 contains 15 residues. The CDR3 region is CASSAGTLRGEVQFF. The CDR3 coding sequence is TGTGCCAGCAGCGCCGGGACCCTCCGGGGGGAAGTGCAGTTCTTC.

This clonotype occurred many times. V is TRBV7-2 and J is TRBJ2-7; the match to TRBD2 covers 12 bases. Germline V gene lookup returns CDR1 SGHTA and CDR2 FQGNSA. The V segment lost 5 bases and the J segment 3 bases; nucleotides outside the gene matches: 5. The CDR3 covers 15 residues. CDR3 sequence reads: CASSPSSGRGYEQYF. In nucleotides, the CDR3 is TGTGCCAGCAGCCCATCTAGCGGGAGGGGCTACGAGCAGTACTTC.

The chain uses TRBV3-1 and TRBJ1-2, with TRBD1 as a possible D gene (5 bases). The germline gives CDR1 LGHDT, CDR2 YNNKEL (reference sequence). V gave up 1 base and J gave up 1 base, with 13 bases separating them. This CDR3 region has 16 residues. The CDR3 DNA sequence: TGTGCCAGCAGCCAAGCGGGGACGTTCGGTAACTATGGCTACACCTTC. As protein: CASSQAGTFGNYGYTF.

This chain links TRBV6-2 or TRBV6-3 with TRBJ2-5, with no clear D. Germline values: CDR1 MNHEY, CDR2 SVGEGT. The CDR3 loop spans 14 amino acids. Trimming shortened V by 6 bases and J by 0 bases, and 11 bases separated the two germline ends. In DNA form, the CDR3 reads TGTGCCAGCAGATCCGCGGATTACCAAGAGACCCAGTACTTC. Translation gives CASRSADYQETQYF.

This clonotype was observed a few times. The chain couples TRBV27 to TRBJ2-3; 9 nucleotides align to TRBD2. V shed 0 bases and J 2 bases; nucleotides not matched to a gene: 9. The CDR3 sequence is 18 residues long. Germline CDR1 is MNHEY and CDR2 is SMNVEV (reference sequence). CDR3: CASSLSGLAGPDTDTQYF. CDR3 sequence (DNA): TGTGCCAGCAGTTTATCGGGGCTAGCGGGACCGGACACAGATACGCAGTATTTT.

CDR3 sequence (DNA): TGCGCCAGCAGCTTGGCCACTAGATATGAGCAGTTCTTC. Amino acids: CASSLATRYEQFF. The chain recombines TRBV5-1 with TRBJ2-1; TRBD2 is a possible D gene (5 bases). In germline, CDR1 is SGHRS, CDR2 YFSETQ. This CDR3 has 13 residues. Trimming left V 0 bases short and J 8 bases short, with 9 bases between.

This clonotype showed up just a few times. Here the CDR3 reads CSAQSSGRAANEQFF. CDR3 in DNA: TGCAGTGCGCAAAGTAGCGGGAGGGCCGCGAATGAGCAGTTCTTC. This rearrangement joins TRBV20-1 to TRBJ2-1, with 11 bases matching TRBD2. This CDR3 region has 15 residues. The V gene's germline CDR1 is DFQATT and CDR2 SNEGSKA (reference sequence). Trimming cost V 6 bases and J 7 bases; bases outside gene matches: 11.

This clonotype was counted between two and nine times. V is TRBV5-1 and J is TRBJ1-6, with a possible D match to TRBD1 (5 bases). This CDR3 has 14 residues. Germline CDR1 is SGHRS and CDR2 is YFSETQ. V lost 3 bases to trimming and J lost 12 bases, with 16 bases between them. CDR3 nucleotides: TGCGCCAGCAGCTCGGAGGGAGGGACTGGACCCCTCCACTTT. Translating it yields CASSSEGGTGPLHF. The entire variable domain, with the rest obtained from reference TRBV5-1 and TRBJ1-6, is as follows: KAGVTQTPRYLIKTRGQQVTLSCSPISGHRSVSWYQQTPGQGLQFLFEYFSETQRNKGNFPGRFSGRQFSNSRSEMNVSTLELGDSALYLCASSSEGGTGPLHFGNGTRLTVT.

This clonotype was counted only a few times. V gene TRBV2 combines with J gene TRBJ2-7; TRBD1 matches at 7 bases. This CDR3 is built from 14 residues. The germline V gene has CDR1 SNHLY and CDR2 FYNNEI. V gave up 7 bases and J gave up 3 bases; unmatched junction bases: 9. The CDR3 region has the DNA TGTGCCAGCACTGGAAGGGGACAGAACTACGAGCAGTACTTC. Translating it yields CASTGRGQNYEQYF. Full variable domain (remainder filled in from reference TRBV2 and TRBJ2-7): EPEVTQTPSHQVTQMGQEVILRCVPISNHLYFYWYRQILGQKVEFLVSFYNNEISEKSEIFDDQFSVERPDGSNFTLKIRSTKLEDSAMYFCASTGRGQNYEQYFGPGTRLTVT.

The rearrangement uses TRBV6-1 and TRBJ2-7; TRBD2 matches 13 bases. This CDR3 region has 16 residues. J gave up 2 bases and V 6 bases, and 7 bases lay outside the gene matches. From germline, CDR1 is MNHNS and CDR2 SASEGT. CDR3 sequence: CASSASTSGRAYEQYF. In DNA, the CDR3 is TGTGCCAGCAGCGCCTCCACTAGCGGGAGGGCCTACGAGCAGTACTTC.

This clonotype was detected only a few times. The CDR3 here is CASSLGTAGVEQYF. In DNA form, the CDR3 reads TGTGCCAGCAGCTTAGGCACGGCTGGGGTCGAGCAGTACTTC. The genes are TRBV7-2 and TRBJ2-7; no definite D call. V shed 1 base and J shed 6 bases, with 13 bases lying between them. CDR1 is SGHTA and CDR2 is FQGNSA in the germline V gene. This CDR3 has 14 residues. Supplemented by reference TRBV7-2 and TRBJ2-7, the full variable domain reads GAGVSQSPSNKVTEKGKDVELRCDPISGHTALYWYRQSLGQGLEFLIYFQGNSAPDKSGLPSDRFSAERTGGSVSTLTIQRTQQEDSAVYLCASSLGTAGVEQYFGPGTRLTVT.

The chain combines TRBV4-3 with TRBJ2-5; 9 bases fit TRBD1. Germline assignment: CDR1 LGHNA and CDR2 YSLEER. V was pared by 5 bases and J by 5 bases, with 9 bases of the junction left unmatched. The CDR3 spans 15 residues. CDR3 loop: CASSLRTGDWETQYF. CDR3 DNA sequence: TGCGCCAGCAGCTTAAGGACAGGGGATTGGGAGACCCAGTACTTC.

There are a few counts of this clonotype. The chain joins TRBV7-9 to TRBJ1-3; D gene uncertain. V shed 4 bases and J shed 0 bases, with 16 bases lying between them. In germline, CDR1 is SEHNR, CDR2 FQNEAQ (reference sequence). This CDR3 has 17 amino acids. Here the CDR3 DNA reads TGTGCCAGCAGCTACGACGGCGGCCGAGGCTCTGGAAACACCATATATTTT. The encoded protein is CASSYDGGRGSGNTIYF.

At least ten counts were recorded for this clonotype. The V call is TRBV5-1, the J call TRBJ2-5, with 11 bases identical to TRBD2. This CDR3 contains 16 residues. Germline CDR1 is SGHRS and CDR2 is YFSETQ. V lost 0 bases and J lost 5; bases outside the gene matches: 6. This chain's CDR3 is CASSLAALAGVETQYF. The CDR3 bases are TGCGCCAGCAGCTTGGCTGCACTAGCGGGAGTGGAGACCCAGTACTTC.

This clonotype was recorded many times. The V call is TRBV6-6, the J call TRBJ2-5; D is perhaps TRBD1 or TRBD2 (6 bases each). CDR1 MNHNY and CDR2 SVGAGI come from the germline V gene (reference sequence). Deletions cut 0 bases from V and 5 bases from J, with 7 bases between. The CDR3 spans 13 residues. CDR3 nucleotides: TGTGCCAGCAGTTACTCAGGGGGGGAGACCCAGTACTTC. Protein: CASSYSGGETQYF.

The V call is TRBV10-3, the J call TRBJ2-3, with TRBD1 as a possible D gene (6 bases). The CDR3 sequence is 16 residues long. Germline loops: CDR1 ENHRY, CDR2 SYGVKD. V lost 4 bases and J 1 base, leaving 15 bases between the germline ends. CDR3 amino acids: CAISVMGRGRTDTQYF. In nucleotides, the CDR3 is TGTGCCATCAGTGTGATGGGCAGGGGTCGCACAGATACGCAGTATTTT.

This clonotype came up a few times. The chain couples TRBV6-2 or TRBV6-3 to TRBJ1-1; no clear D. This CDR3 comprises 13 residues. Germline V CDR1 and CDR2: MNHEY, SVGEGT. V was pared by 2 bases and J by 5 bases, with 9 bases between. CDR3 coding DNA: TGTGCCAGCAGTTACGTGAGGGTAACTGAAGCTTTCTTT. Translation: CASSYVRVTEAFF.

This clonotype appeared a few times. V gene TRBV20-1 combines with J gene TRBJ2-5, with 7 positions matching TRBD2. From germline, CDR1 is DFQATT and CDR2 SNEGSKA (reference sequence). The CDR3 is 17 residues long. Germline trimming cut 6 bases from V and 4 bases from J; bases unmatched to any gene: 20. This CDR3 is CSASRPSGGRDAETQYF. DNA of the CDR3: TGCAGTGCCTCGCGACCTAGTGGCGGGAGAGATGCAGAGACCCAGTACTTC.

This clonotype was seen a few times. This chain uses TRBV20-1 with TRBJ1-3; tentative D call: TRBD1 (6 bases). The germline gives CDR1 DFQATT, CDR2 SNEGSKA (reference sequence). The CDR3 contains 15 residues. The V gene lost 5 bases and the J gene lost 4 bases, with 18 bases spanning the gap. CDR3 sequence: CSAHMPGHQGNTIYF. The CDR3 DNA reads as TGCAGTGCTCATATGCCGGGACACCAAGGAAACACCATATATTTT.

The CDR3 bases are TGTGCCATCATGGAGTTCTCTGGGGCCAACGTCCTGACTTTC. It is translated as CAIMEFSGANVLTF. This rearrangement joins TRBV10-3 to TRBJ2-6, with D uncertain. Germline V gene sequence: CDR1 ENHRY, CDR2 SYGVKD. The CDR3 is 14 residues long. V lost 7 bases, J lost 0 bases, and 7 bases lay in between.

The rearrangement joins TRBV15 to TRBJ2-4, with 9 bases matching TRBD1. After removal of 7 bases from V and 7 bases from J, the junction contained 14 bases not matched to a gene. Germline V gives CDR1 LNHNV, CDR2 YYDKDF (reference sequence). This CDR3 region has 16 residues. The CDR3 bases are TGTGCCACCACCCAAACTCCGGGACAGGGATTGAACATTCAGTACTTC. Its protein is CATTQTPGQGLNIQYF.

The table lists this clonotype with a few counts. This chain joins TRBV25-1 and TRBJ2-5; maybe TRBD1 (5 bases). Deletions cut 7 bases from V and 1 base from J, with 13 bases between. This CDR3 spans 14 amino acids. Germline lookup yields CDR1 MGHDK and CDR2 SYGVNS. This CDR3 reads CASMDRGSQETQYF. CDR3 sequence (DNA): TGTGCCAGCATGGATAGGGGCTCCCAAGAGACCCAGTACTTC.

The CDR3 DNA is TGTGCCAGCAGGCTAAGCTCTGGGGCCAACGTCCTGACTTTC. Protein sequence: CASRLSSGANVLTF. The chain is built from TRBV7-9 and TRBJ2-6; no definite D call. The CDR3 is 14 amino acids. Trimming cost V 6 bases and J 0 bases, with 6 bases left between them. CDR1 is SEHNR and CDR2 is FQNEAQ in the germline V gene (reference sequence).

This clonotype occurred a few times. V is TRBV5-1 and J is TRBJ1-1; D is unresolved. CDR1 SGHRS and CDR2 YFSETQ come from the germline V gene. Trimming removed 6 bases from V and 1 base from J, with 4 bases in between. The CDR3 consists of 11 residues. CDR3 in DNA: TGCGCCAGCAACGGGAACACTGAAGCTTTCTTT. Its translation is CASNGNTEAFF.

This clonotype was counted ten times or more. The chain couples TRBV5-4 to TRBJ2-1; tentatively, D is TRBD1 (6 bases). Between the trimmed V and J ends, which lost 0 bases and 0 bases, there was a span of 10 bases. The CDR3 spans 16 residues. Per germline, CDR1 SGHNT and CDR2 YYREEE (reference sequence). The CDR3 nucleotides are TGTGCCAGCAGCTTGGCCAAGGGGGTCTCCTACAATGAGCAGTTCTTC. This encodes CASSLAKGVSYNEQFF. Supplemented by reference TRBV5-4 and TRBJ2-1, the full variable domain reads ETGVTQSPTHLIKTRGQQVTLRCSSQSGHNTVSWYQQALGQGPQFIFQYYREEENGRGNFPPRFSGLQFPNYSSELNVNALELDDSALYLCASSLAKGVSYNEQFFGPGTRLTVL.

The chain has TRBV11-2 and TRBJ1-2; D unresolved. The germline V and J ends were trimmed by 4 bases and 14 bases, with 11 bases remaining between them. This CDR3 spans 10 amino acids. Germline loops: CDR1 SGHAT, CDR2 FQNNGV. CDR3: CASSSDRSTF. DNA for the CDR3: TGTGCCAGCAGCTCCGACCGATCGACCTTC. Using reference TRBV11-2 and TRBJ1-2 for the parts outside the CDR3, the full variable domain is EAGVAQSPRYKIIEKRQSVAFWCNPISGHATLYWYQQILGQGPKLLIQFQNNGVVDDSQLPKDRFSAERLKGVDSTLKIQPAKLEDSAVYLCASSSDRSTFGSGTRLTVV.